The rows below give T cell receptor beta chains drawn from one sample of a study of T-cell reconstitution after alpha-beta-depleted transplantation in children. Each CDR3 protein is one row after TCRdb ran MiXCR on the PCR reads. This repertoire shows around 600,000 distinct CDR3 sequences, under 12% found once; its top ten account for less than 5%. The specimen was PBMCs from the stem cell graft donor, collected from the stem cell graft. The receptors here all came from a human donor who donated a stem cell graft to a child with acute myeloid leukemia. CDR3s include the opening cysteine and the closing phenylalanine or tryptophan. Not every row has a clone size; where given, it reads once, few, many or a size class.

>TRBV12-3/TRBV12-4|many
CASGPGGSPIDEQFF
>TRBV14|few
CASSQGGLAGSARNEQFF
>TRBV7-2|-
CASSTSGSSVYEQYF
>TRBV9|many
CASSVRDESEAFF
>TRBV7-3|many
CASSLKSGASTDTQYF
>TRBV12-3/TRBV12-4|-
CTSSSRLAGILGTDTQYF
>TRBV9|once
CTSSKRQGGGNEQFF
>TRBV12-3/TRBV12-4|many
CASSLAGYRLTYF
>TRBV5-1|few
CASNSGLAGHNEQFF
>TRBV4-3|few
CASSQEVGLAGLSSYNEQFF
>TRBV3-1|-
CASSQGLAATYEQYF
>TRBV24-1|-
CAASESGRGDTQYF
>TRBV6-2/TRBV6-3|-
CASRQDNQETQYF
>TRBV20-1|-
CSARGREQVTEAFF
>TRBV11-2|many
CASSLYGPFSGANVLTF
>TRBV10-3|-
CAIMDGREGLAPYNEQFF
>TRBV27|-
CASAYLDTGELFF
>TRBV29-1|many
CSVGQGNTGELFF
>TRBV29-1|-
CSVEGGTQITQYF
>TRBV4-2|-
CASSLTGTNEQFF
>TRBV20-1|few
CSAAVASGSGNTGELFF
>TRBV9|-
CASSVGGAGPYEQYF
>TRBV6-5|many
CASSYGSGIIYNEQFF
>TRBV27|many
CASSLRDRGPSLDGYTF
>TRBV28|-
CASSLGDRGRLRGAFF